One TCR beta chain is described in this entry. The sample belongs to a study of T cell responses to AZD1222 COVID-19 vaccine. The J segment lost 4 bases and the V segment lost 5 bases, leaving 5 bases of the junction unmatched. CDR3 length: 15 amino acids. In germline, CDR1 is SGHVS, CDR2 FQNEAQ. Sequenced by immunoSEQ multiplex PCR; TCRdb stores in-frame clones only, minus some. The sample lists 130,000 to 150,000 clones, about 93% occurring once. The chain combines TRBV7-8 with TRBJ2-1; the match to TRBD1 covers 10 bases. The source of this sequence is an adult in good health. Sequenced material: peripheral blood, taken on day 0 of AZD1222 vaccination. Written as DNA, the CDR3 is TGTGCCAGCAGCGGTGGGACAGGGGCGTACAATGAGCAGTTCTTC. This encodes CASSGGTGAYNEQFF. The full variable domain, its missing parts supplied by reference TRBV7-8 and TRBJ2-1, is GAGVSQSPRYKVAKRGQDVALRCDPISGHVSLFWYQQALGQGPEFLTYFQNEAQLDKSGLPSDRFFAERPEGSVSTLKIQRTQQEDSAVYLCASSGGTGAYNEQFFGPGTRLTVL.